What follows describes a single T cell receptor (beta chain). Its antigen is unidentified. Sequencing was performed with immunoSEQ multiplex PCR; in TCRdb, only in-frame clones are kept and a portion is missing. Among 65,000 to 80,000 clones listed, around 78% were seen once. Genomic DNA for TCR beta libraries, roughly 2 micrograms, came from cryopreserved PBMCs. This specimen comes from a study of cytotoxic CD8 clonotypes in ibrutinib-treated CLL. Per the germline V gene, CDR1 is MGHRA and CDR2 is YSYEKL. Trimming pared 4 bases from V and 2 bases from J, leaving 14 bases between. The CDR3 covers 15 residues. General observations from the study: Timing of sampling differed between sustained-remission and progressing patients.

This material consisted of PBMCs, taken after 24 months of ibrutinib treatment. The TCR comes from a human donor with chronic lymphocytic leukemia. The chain carries TRBV4-1 and TRBJ1-1, with TRBD1 as a possible D gene (5 bases). CDR3 sequence reads: CASSLRTQFNTEAFF. CDR3 coding DNA: TGCGCCAGCAGCCTAAGGACACAATTTAACACTGAAGCTTTCTTT.